The 16 T cell receptor beta chains given below trace back to one sample, sequenced in a study of blood T cell repertoires in COVID-19. Profiling relied on immunoSEQ multiplex PCR, and the TCRdb table lists in-frame clones only, not all of them. The data show approximately 400,000 clones, with approximately 93% seen just once and roughly 0.86% held by the top ten. Specimen: PBMCs or T cells enriched from blood (not recorded which). The receptors come from a woman in her 40s who had been exposed to COVID-19.

The gene calls are TRBV3-1 (or the pseudogene TRBV3-2) and TRBJ1-1; TRBD1 is a possible D gene (6 bases). The CDR3 extends over 16 amino acids. Germline CDR1 LGHDT, CDR2 YNNKEL (reference sequence). Trimming removed 0 bases from V and 1 base from J, with 12 bases in between. CDR3: CASSQDNTGWNTEAFF. CDR3 sequence (DNA): TGTGCCAGCAGCCAAGATAATACAGGGTGGAACACTGAAGCTTTCTTT.

This chain connects TRBV5-1 to TRBJ2-2; 8 nucleotides match TRBD1. V shed 6 bases and J 8 bases; nucleotides not matched to a gene: 9. Germline V gene data show CDR1 as SGHRS and CDR2 as YFSETQ. CDR3 size: 14 residues. Here the CDR3 reads CASTQGALPGELFF. The CDR3 DNA reads as TGCGCCAGCACTCAGGGGGCCCTCCCAGGGGAGCTGTTTTTT.

This sequence joins TRBV7-6 and TRBJ2-1, with 7 bases fitting TRBD2. Germline values: CDR1 SGHVS, CDR2 FNYEAQ. The junction had 3 bases not matched to a gene; V was cut back by 2 bases and J by 2 bases. CDR3 length equals 15 residues. The CDR3 DNA sequence: TGTGCCAGCAGCTTAAGCGGGGAAGCCTACAATGAGCAGTTCTTC. It is translated as CASSLSGEAYNEQFF.

The chain employs TRBV5-4 and TRBJ2-2; 9 bases map to TRBD2. Germline loops: CDR1 SGHNT, CDR2 YYREEE (reference sequence). CDR3 length: 15 amino acids. Germline trimming cut 4 bases from V and 4 bases from J; bases unmatched to any gene: 5. Written as DNA, the CDR3 is TGTGCCAGCAGCAAAACGCGGGGGGGCACCGGGGAGCTGTTTTTT. Its translation is CASSKTRGGTGELFF.

The J gene is TRBJ1-5, the V gene TRBV7-8, with TRBD1 matching over 7 bases. CDR1 is SGHVS and CDR2 is FQNEAQ in the germline V gene. Germline trimming cut 1 base from V and 6 bases from J; bases unmatched to any gene: 3. This CDR3 has 14 amino acids. Written as DNA, the CDR3 is TGTGCCAGCAGCTTAGAGGGACAGCGTCAGCCCCAGCATTTT. Translation gives CASSLEGQRQPQHF. Together with reference TRBV7-8 and TRBJ1-5, the CDR3 gives the full variable domain: GAGVSQSPRYKVAKRGQDVALRCDPISGHVSLFWYQQALGQGPEFLTYFQNEAQLDKSGLPSDRFFAERPEGSVSTLKIQRTQQEDSAVYLCASSLEGQRQPQHFGDGTRLSIL.

The V gene is TRBV5-1, the J gene TRBJ1-3, with 7 positions matching TRBD1. The ends lost 0 bases at V and 2 bases at J; junction bases unmatched: 2. The CDR3 is made up of 15 amino acids. CDR1 is SGHRS, CDR2 YFSETQ, per germline. The CDR3 sequence is CASSLGTGPGNTIYF. The CDR3 DNA is TGCGCCAGCAGCTTGGGGACAGGCCCTGGAAACACCATATATTTT.

The V gene is TRBV5-6, the J gene TRBJ1-1; 8 positions agree with TRBD1. V shed 0 bases and J 1 base; nucleotides not matched to a gene: 2. The CDR3 covers 15 residues. CDR1 and CDR2 (germline): SGHDT, YYEEEE. The chain's CDR3 is CASSLVGTGNTEAFF. In nucleotides, the CDR3 is TGTGCCAGCAGCTTGGTTGGGACAGGGAACACTGAAGCTTTCTTT.

The rearrangement joins TRBV19 to TRBJ2-1; 15 bases fit TRBD2. The CDR3 has 16 amino acids. Germline V gives CDR1 LNHDA, CDR2 SQIVND (reference sequence). Trimming at V came to 9 bases and at J to 4 bases, leaving 7 bases not matched to a gene. CDR3 nucleotides: TGTGCCAGCAAAGGGACTAGCGGGAGGAGATACAATGAGCAGTTCTTC. Amino acids: CASKGTSGRRYNEQFF.

The V and J genes are TRBV19 and TRBJ2-5, with 12 bases aligning to TRBD2. Losses at the gene ends were 4 bases for V and 5 bases for J; bases not matched to a gene: 11. This CDR3 is built from 17 residues. Germline V gene lookup returns CDR1 LNHDA and CDR2 SQIVND (reference sequence). The CDR3 reads CASSTLTSGGLLETQYF. The CDR3 nucleotides read TGTGCCAGTAGTACCCTGACTAGCGGGGGCCTGCTGGAGACCCAGTACTTC. Full variable domain (remainder filled in from reference TRBV19 and TRBJ2-5): DGGITQSPKYLFRKEGQNVTLSCEQNLNHDAMYWYRQDPGQGLRLIYYSQIVNDFQKGDIAEGYSVSREKKESFPLTVTSAQKNPTAFYLCASSTLTSGGLLETQYFGPGTRLLVL.

Only one count was recorded for this clone. The rearrangement links TRBV7-8 to TRBJ2-7; maybe TRBD1 (5 bases). The CDR3 loop spans 14 amino acids. V was shortened by 5 bases and J by 3 bases, with 14 bases between the two germline ends. Germline V lookup: CDR1 SGHVS, CDR2 FQNEAQ. CDR3 amino acids: CASSPQGTSYEQYF. In DNA form, the CDR3 reads TGTGCCAGCAGCCCTCAGGGCACCAGCTACGAGCAGTACTTC. Combining the CDR3 with reference TRBV7-8 and TRBJ2-7 gives the whole variable domain GAGVSQSPRYKVAKRGQDVALRCDPISGHVSLFWYQQALGQGPEFLTYFQNEAQLDKSGLPSDRFFAERPEGSVSTLKIQRTQQEDSAVYLCASSPQGTSYEQYFGPGTRLTVT.

This clone occurred once. The chain uses TRBV6-2 or TRBV6-3 and TRBJ1-6; 7 bases line up with TRBD1. Germline lookup yields CDR1 MNHEY and CDR2 SVGEGT. V lost 5 bases and J lost 10; bases outside the gene matches: 11. This CDR3 has 15 amino acids. The CDR3, as DNA: TGTGCCAGCAGTAGGGGGCTACGAGTTGGATCACCCCTCCACTTT. Encoded protein: CASSRGLRVGSPLHF.

This clone appeared a single time. CDR3 bases: TGTGCCAGCAGTGACCCCTACTATGGCTACACCTTC. Translating it yields CASSDPYYGYTF. The rearrangement uses TRBV2 and TRBJ1-2; D gene ambiguous. The CDR3 has 12 amino acids. V gave up 3 bases and J gave up 3 bases, with 5 bases separating them. The germline V gene encodes CDR1 SNHLY and CDR2 FYNNEI.

This rearrangement joins TRBV9 to TRBJ2-1; 10 positions match TRBD2. The germline CDR1 and CDR2 sequences are SGDLS and YYNGEE. The CDR3 is made up of 14 amino acids. Trimming removed 0 bases from V and 6 bases from J; junction bases left unmatched: 0. CDR3 sequence (DNA): TGTGCCAGCAGCGTAGTAGCGGGAGGCAATGAGCAGTTCTTC. Its protein is CASSVVAGGNEQFF.

The chain joins TRBV7-8 to TRBJ1-5, with D tentatively TRBD1 (5 bases). Germline lookup yields CDR1 SGHVS and CDR2 FQNEAQ. CDR3 size: 15 residues. V lost 1 base, J lost 4 bases, and 11 bases lay in between. The CDR3 is CASSLEAGSNQPQHF. The CDR3 coding sequence is TGTGCCAGCAGCTTAGAGGCAGGGTCTAATCAGCCCCAGCATTTT.

The chain is built from TRBV5-1 and TRBJ1-1; 8 bases agree with TRBD1. The germline V gene encodes CDR1 SGHRS and CDR2 YFSETQ. V trimming: 1 base; J trimming: 3 bases; junction bases outside the gene matches: 5. CDR3 length: 15 amino acids. The CDR3 loop is CASSLSGQGHTEAFF. CDR3 nucleotides: TGCGCCAGCAGCTTGTCCGGACAGGGCCACACTGAAGCTTTCTTT. Looking up the rest from reference TRBV5-1 and TRBJ1-1 gives the full variable domain: KAGVTQTPRYLIKTRGQQVTLSCSPISGHRSVSWYQQTPGQGLQFLFEYFSETQRNKGNFPGRFSGRQFSNSRSEMNVSTLELGDSALYLCASSLSGQGHTEAFFGQGTRLTVV.

The chain joins TRBV5-1 to TRBJ1-2, with 8 bases that match TRBD1. CDR3 length equals 14 residues. The germline V gene has CDR1 SGHRS and CDR2 YFSETQ. J was trimmed by 6 bases and V by 4 bases; bases with no gene match: 8. The CDR3: CASSAVDRVNGYTF. The CDR3 nucleotides read TGCGCCAGCAGCGCCGTGGACAGGGTAAATGGCTACACCTTC.